The clone carrying this T cell receptor (beta chain) has a count of ten or more. Its antigen is currently unknown. Indicated time point: patch test 2, 6 weeks after DPC sensitization. The treatment denotes: therapeutic diphenylcyclopropenone sensitization with weekly scalp DPC. Drawing of blood took place ahead of applying each patch test. These data come from a study of human T cells and chemical hapten exposure. About the study: Patients, predominantly female, presented with alopecia areata, totalis or universalis.

This CDR3 spans 15 amino acids. Germline V gene sequence: CDR1 MNHEY, CDR2 SVGEGT. V gave up 2 bases and J gave up 1 base, with 11 bases separating them. TCRdb independently ran MiXCR on the RACE reads; one entry per CDR3 protein. The profile covers approximately 90,000 distinct CDR3 sequences, with around 10% appearing a single time and about 2% taken by the ten largest. Study-level results: TCRs exceeding 1 in 1000 frequency stayed unchanged with DPC sensitization. Patch test score rose with PT1 expanded TCR count, significant at thresholds 8, 16 and 32, not 4.

The sequences come from whole blood, collected in connection with sensitization to the hapten diphenylcyclopropenone (DPC). The chain couples TRBV6-2 or TRBV6-3 to TRBJ1-1; TRBD1 is a possible D gene (5 bases). The receptor was isolated from a man aged 35-49 years with alopecia areata. Some clones in this sample may be carry-over from other donors' samples. Here the CDR3 DNA reads TGTGCCAGCAGTTACGAGGCAGGGCCGAACACTGAAGCTTTCTTT. Its translation: CASSYEAGPNTEAFF.